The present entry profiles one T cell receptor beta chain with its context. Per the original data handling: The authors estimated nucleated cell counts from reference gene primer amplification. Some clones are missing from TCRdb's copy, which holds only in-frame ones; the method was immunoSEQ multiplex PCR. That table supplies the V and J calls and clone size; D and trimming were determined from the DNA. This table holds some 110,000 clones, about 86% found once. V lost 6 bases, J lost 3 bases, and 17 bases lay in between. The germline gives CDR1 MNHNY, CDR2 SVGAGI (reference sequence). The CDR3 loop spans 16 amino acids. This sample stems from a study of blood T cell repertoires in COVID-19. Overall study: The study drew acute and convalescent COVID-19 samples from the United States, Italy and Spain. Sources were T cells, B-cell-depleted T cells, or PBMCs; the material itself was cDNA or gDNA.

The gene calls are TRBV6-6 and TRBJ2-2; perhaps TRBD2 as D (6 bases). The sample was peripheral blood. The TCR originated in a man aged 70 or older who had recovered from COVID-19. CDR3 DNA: TGTGCCAGCAGCCGCTCGGGGGTGGTTGACACCGGGGAGCTGTTTTTT. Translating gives CASSRSGVVDTGELFF.